Below are 31 T cell receptor beta chains sequenced from a single sample in a study of identical twins. Using its own MiXCR run on the 5' RACE reads, TCRdb lists one record per CDR3 protein. The data show 250,000 to 300,000 distinct CDR3 sequences, with approximately 8.3% seen just once and less than 4% held by the top ten. These data also featured in a second study, about yellow fever vaccine responses in identical twins.

Sequencing was done on a sample of CD8+ T cells sorted from blood. The receptors originated from a woman aged 18-29 years in good health.

The table lists this clonotype with a few counts. The V gene is TRBV28, the J gene TRBJ1-2; D remains ambiguous. Trimming removed 4 bases from V and 4 bases from J, with 19 bases in between. The germline CDR1 and CDR2 sequences are MDHEN and SYDVKM. The CDR3 runs to 16 residues. The CDR3 sequence: CASSSSSRQLRYGYTF. The CDR3, as DNA: TGTGCCAGCAGTTCTAGTTCGAGGCAGTTACGCTATGGCTACACCTTC.

The rearrangement links TRBV6-1 to TRBJ1-4; 8 positions match TRBD1. Trimming took 5 bases from V and 0 from J; bases not matched to a gene: 5. Germline V gives CDR1 MNHNS, CDR2 SASEGT. This CDR3 is 16 amino acids long. CDR3 loop: CASSIGQGATNEKLFF. The CDR3 DNA reads as TGTGCCAGCAGTATTGGACAGGGCGCAACTAATGAAAAACTGTTTTTT.

The J gene is TRBJ2-1, the V gene TRBV29-1, with D possibly being TRBD1 or TRBD2 (5 bases each). This CDR3 has 13 amino acids. V dropped 0 bases and J dropped 10 bases, with 13 bases sitting between them. From germline, CDR1 is SQVTM and CDR2 ANQGSEA. The CDR3 DNA reads as TGCAGCGTTGAAGATCCAGGGTCGGGGGAGCAGTTCTTC. This sequence encodes CSVEDPGSGEQFF.

This clonotype showed up just a few times. The CDR3: CASSYSGGAEQFF. In DNA, the CDR3 is TGTGCCAGCAGTTACAGCGGGGGGGCAGAGCAGTTCTTC. V gene TRBV7-2 combines with J gene TRBJ2-1, with 10 bases matching TRBD2. V shed 6 bases and J 10 bases; nucleotides not matched to a gene: 6. The germline gives CDR1 SGHTA, CDR2 FQGNSA. This CDR3 contains 13 residues.

Many counts were recorded for this clonotype. The chain recombines TRBV5-1 with TRBJ1-5; D may be TRBD1 (5 bases). This CDR3 region has 14 residues. Germline CDR1 reads SGHRS; CDR2 reads YFSETQ. Between the trimmed V and J ends, which lost 0 bases and 7 bases, there was a span of 11 bases. CDR3: CASSLGQGGQPQHF. The CDR3 region has the DNA TGCGCCAGCAGCTTGGGGCAGGGAGGACAGCCCCAGCATTTT.

The rearrangement uses TRBV7-9 and TRBJ2-1; 11 bases are a match to TRBD1. Germline CDR1 is SEHNR and CDR2 is FQNEAQ (reference sequence). V shed 10 bases, J shed 9 bases, and the junction held 14 bases outside the gene matches. CDR3 length equals 15 residues. The CDR3 DNA follows: TGTGCCACGGACAACGGACAGGGGGCGCTGGGTGAGCAGTTCTTC. It translates to CATDNGQGALGEQFF.

CDR3 nucleotides: TGCAGTGCTAGAGATCGGCAGGGAGGGCTCACTGAAGCTTTCTTT. Residues: CSARDRQGGLTEAFF. This sequence joins TRBV20-1 and TRBJ1-1; maybe TRBD1 (5 bases). The CDR3 sequence is 15 residues long. The V and J ends lost 0 bases and 4 bases respectively, with 15 bases between them. The germline gives CDR1 DFQATT, CDR2 SNEGSKA (reference sequence).

This clonotype was picked up a small number of times. V usage is TRBV29-1 and J usage is TRBJ2-7; possibly TRBD2 for D (5 bases). The germline CDR1 and CDR2 sequences are SQVTM and ANQGSEA. The CDR3 runs 12 residues. V lost 3 bases and J 2 bases, leaving 8 bases between the germline ends. Here the CDR3 reads CSVEDFAYEQYF. The CDR3 bases are TGCAGCGTTGAGGACTTCGCCTACGAGCAGTACTTC.

This clonotype has ten or more counts. J is TRBJ2-1 and V is TRBV9, with TRBD2 identical over 13 bases. J lost 6 bases, V lost 0 bases, and 0 bases had no gene match. CDR3 length: 15 amino acids. Germline values: CDR1 SGDLS, CDR2 YYNGEE. CDR3 DNA: TGTGCCAGCAGCGTAGGGACTAGCGGGGGCAATGAGCAGTTCTTC. It is translated as CASSVGTSGGNEQFF. Full variable domain (missing parts from reference TRBV9 and TRBJ2-1): DSGVTQTPKHLITATGQRVTLRCSPRSGDLSVYWYQQSLDQGLQFLIQYYNGEERAKGNILERFSAQQFPDLHSELNLSSLELGDSALYFCASSVGTSGGNEQFFGPGTRLTVL.

This clonotype was seen ten or more times. This sequence joins TRBV10-3 and TRBJ2-3; the D is unclear. This CDR3 spans 12 amino acids. Germline V gives CDR1 ENHRY, CDR2 SYGVKD. V lost 6 bases, J lost 6 bases, and 10 bases lay in between. The CDR3 loop is CAIRNSGDTQYF. Here the CDR3 DNA reads TGTGCCATCAGGAACTCCGGGGATACGCAGTATTTT.

In this sample, this clonotype turned up many times. This chain links TRBV4-1 with TRBJ2-2, with TRBD1 matching over 8 bases. The CDR3 has 15 amino acids. The germline gives CDR1 MGHRA, CDR2 YSYEKL. After removal of 4 bases from V and 2 bases from J, the junction contained 3 bases not matched to a gene. In nucleotides, the CDR3 is TGCGCCAGCAGCCTAGGACAGGGAAACACCGGGGAGCTGTTTTTT. This sequence encodes CASSLGQGNTGELFF.

The chain combines TRBV10-3 with TRBJ2-7; D is perhaps TRBD2 (6 bases). CDR3 length equals 15 residues. Trimming stripped 4 bases from V and 2 bases from J, with 15 bases between. Germline CDR1 ENHRY, CDR2 SYGVKD. The CDR3 reads CAISGPGLGPYEQYF. CDR3 coding DNA: TGTGCCATCAGTGGCCCGGGACTGGGCCCCTACGAGCAGTACTTC.

The chain has TRBV20-1 and TRBJ2-6; TRBD1 matches 7 bases. V gave up 0 bases and J gave up 0 bases; unmatched junction bases: 8. Germline CDR1 reads DFQATT; CDR2 reads SNEGSKA (reference sequence). This CDR3 spans 18 amino acids. The CDR3 DNA is TGCAGTGCTAGAGACCGAGGACAGGCCGTCTCTGGGGCCAACGTCCTGACTTTC. Protein: CSARDRGQAVSGANVLTF.

This clonotype was observed a handful of times. The chain links TRBV5-6 to TRBJ1-1; possible D gene TRBD1, 5 bases. CDR1 is SGHDT, CDR2 YYEEEE, per germline. The V and J ends lost 4 bases and 0 bases respectively, with 13 bases between them. This CDR3 is built from 15 residues. CDR3 in amino acids: CASSRTSQVNTEAFF. CDR3 DNA: TGTGCCAGCAGCCGGACTTCACAGGTGAACACTGAAGCTTTCTTT. The entire variable domain, with the rest obtained from reference TRBV5-6 and TRBJ1-1, is as follows: DAGVTQSPTHLIKTRGQQVTLRCSPKSGHDTVSWYQQALGQGPQFIFQYYEEEERQRGNFPDRFSGHQFPNYSSELNVNALLLGDSALYLCASSRTSQVNTEAFFGQGTRLTVV.

The chain uses TRBV7-9 and TRBJ2-5; the D is unclear. The germline V and J ends were trimmed by 7 bases and 5 bases, with 8 bases remaining between them. Germline CDR1 reads SEHNR; CDR2 reads FQNEAQ (reference sequence). CDR3 length: 11 amino acids. The CDR3 reads CASKIEETQYF. Written as DNA, the CDR3 is TGTGCCAGCAAAATAGAGGAGACCCAGTACTTC.

The chain joins TRBV5-1 to TRBJ1-2; TRBD1 might be the D (6 bases). This CDR3 has 16 amino acids. Germline CDR1 SGHRS, CDR2 YFSETQ. Trimming pared 0 bases from V and 2 bases from J, leaving 14 bases between. The CDR3 DNA reads as TGCGCCAGCAGCTTGGACAGGGTGGTGGAGAACTATGGCTACACCTTC. Protein: CASSLDRVVENYGYTF.

V is TRBV10-3 and J is TRBJ2-7; D gene unclear. Germline CDR1 is ENHRY and CDR2 is SYGVKD. V lost 4 bases and J lost 3, with 7 bases in between. The CDR3 has 12 residues. This chain's CDR3 is CAISGVGYEQYF. In nucleotides, the CDR3 is TGTGCCATCAGTGGTGTGGGCTACGAGCAGTACTTC.

CDR3 region: CASSLIRGGPNEQFF. In DNA form, the CDR3 reads TGTGCCAGCAGCTTAATTCGAGGGGGCCCCAATGAGCAGTTCTTC. The chain uses TRBV7-3 and TRBJ2-1, with 7 bases fitting TRBD1. CDR1 and CDR2 (germline): SGHTA, FQGTGA. The CDR3 is 15 residues long. The V segment lost 1 base and the J segment 6 bases; nucleotides outside the gene matches: 6.

Regarding this clonotype: Just one base apart from a much larger clone, this may be a read error. V gene TRBV12-3 or TRBV12-4 combines with J gene TRBJ2-7, with D tentatively TRBD1 (6 bases). V was clipped by 4 bases and J by 3 bases, with 13 bases between them. CDR3 length: 14 amino acids. The CDR3 DNA reads TGTGCCAGCAGTTCCTACAGGGAACTCTACGAGCAGTACTTC. Translation: CASSSYRELYEQYF.

This chain connects TRBV3-1 to TRBJ2-2; possible D gene TRBD2, 5 bases. The germline gives CDR1 LGHDT, CDR2 YNNKEL (reference sequence). CDR3 length: 17 residues. Trimming left V 1 base short and J 5 bases short, with 17 bases between. The CDR3 DNA sequence: TGTGCCAGCAGCCAAGCGGTAAAGGACTTCGGGACCGGGGAGCTGTTTTTT. Protein: CASSQAVKDFGTGELFF.

Many counts were recorded for this clonotype. The chain carries TRBV5-6 and TRBJ2-7, with D perhaps TRBD1 (5 bases). Trimming removed 1 base at V and 5 bases at J, with 13 bases between. The germline gives CDR1 SGHDT, CDR2 YYEEEE. This CDR3 region has 14 residues. The CDR3, as DNA: TGTGCCAGCAGCTTGTTGGCAGGGCTGGACGAGCAGTACTTC. Encoded protein: CASSLLAGLDEQYF. Full variable domain (missing parts from reference TRBV5-6 and TRBJ2-7): DAGVTQSPTHLIKTRGQQVTLRCSPKSGHDTVSWYQQALGQGPQFIFQYYEEEERQRGNFPDRFSGHQFPNYSSELNVNALLLGDSALYLCASSLLAGLDEQYFGPGTRLTVT.

CDR3 protein: CASSWTSGIYEQFF. In DNA form, the CDR3 reads TGTGCCAGCAGTTGGACTAGCGGTATATATGAGCAGTTCTTC. The chain recombines TRBV28 with TRBJ2-1; the match to TRBD2 covers 10 bases. The trim removed 4 bases at V and 8 bases at J, leaving 5 bases unmatched. Germline CDR1 reads MDHEN; CDR2 reads SYDVKM. This CDR3 has 14 amino acids. Full variable domain (missing parts from reference TRBV28 and TRBJ2-1): DVKVTQSSRYLVKRTGEKVFLECVQDMDHENMFWYRQDPGLGLRLIYFSYDVKMKEKGDIPEGYSVSREKKERFSLILESASTNQTSMYLCASSWTSGIYEQFFGPGTRLTVL.

This chain connects TRBV27 to TRBJ2-7; 7 bases are a match to TRBD1. V shed 5 bases and J 2 bases; nucleotides not matched to a gene: 21. Germline CDR1 and CDR2: MNHEY and SMNVEV (reference sequence). This CDR3 region has 19 residues. The CDR3 sequence is CASSNPLGARGRVPYEQYF. The CDR3, as DNA: TGTGCCAGCAGTAACCCCCTTGGGGCTAGGGGGCGCGTTCCCTACGAGCAGTACTTC.

This clonotype was counted between two and nine times. The chain recombines TRBV4-1 with TRBJ1-2; TRBD1 is a possible D gene (5 bases). The germline V gene has CDR1 MGHRA and CDR2 YSYEKL. V lost 0 bases and J 6 bases, leaving 14 bases between the germline ends. CDR3 length equals 15 residues. CDR3 in amino acids: CASSQDLAGLDGYTF. The CDR3 DNA is TGCGCCAGCAGCCAAGACCTCGCGGGGCTGGATGGCTACACCTTC.

This chain connects TRBV7-2 to TRBJ2-5, with D possibly matching TRBD2 (6 bases). Germline V gene sequence: CDR1 SGHTA, CDR2 FQGNSA. CDR3 size: 14 residues. The V and J ends lost 2 bases and 5 bases respectively, with 12 bases between them. CDR3 in amino acids: CASSLLRGSETQYF. In DNA, the CDR3 is TGTGCCAGCAGCTTACTGCGGGGATCCGAGACCCAGTACTTC.

The chain has TRBV14 and TRBJ2-7, with TRBD2 matching over 7 bases. The CDR3 length is 14 residues. Germline V gene sequence: CDR1 SGHDN, CDR2 FVKESK. With 10 bases clipped from V and 2 bases from J, the junction kept 11 bases outside the gene matches. CDR3 sequence reads: CATNSGRETYEQYF. In DNA, the CDR3 is TGTGCCACTAATAGCGGGCGTGAGACCTACGAGCAGTACTTC. The whole variable domain, remainder taken from reference TRBV14 and TRBJ2-7, is EAGVTQFPSHSVIEKGQTVTLRCDPISGHDNLYWYRRVMGKEIKFLLHFVKESKQDESGMPNNRFLAERTGGTYSTLKVQPAELEDSGVYFCATNSGRETYEQYFGPGTRLTVT.

This clonotype has just a few counts. This chain links TRBV15 with TRBJ2-7, with D perhaps given as TRBD1 or TRBD2 (5 bases each). V lost 4 bases and J lost 7, with 23 bases in between. Germline assignment: CDR1 LNHNV and CDR2 YYDKDF (reference sequence). This CDR3 contains 16 residues. The CDR3 here is CATSIQRIGDPLEQYF. DNA of the CDR3: TGTGCCACCAGCATCCAGAGGATAGGGGACCCTTTAGAGCAGTACTTC.

This chain joins TRBV12-3 or TRBV12-4 and TRBJ2-7, with D unclear. V gave up 4 bases and J gave up 7 bases, with 14 bases separating them. This CDR3 is 13 amino acids long. In nucleotides, the CDR3 is TGTGCCAGCAGTTCCTTAGATTTCGGGGAGCAGTACTTC. Residues: CASSSLDFGEQYF.

In its sample, this clonotype was seen many times. This rearrangement joins TRBV27 to TRBJ2-1; 9 bases match TRBD1. CDR1 is MNHEY, CDR2 SMNVEV, per germline (reference sequence). Trimming took 4 bases from V and 6 from J; bases not matched to a gene: 7. The CDR3 length is 15 residues. The CDR3 is CASSYRTGVSNEQFF. In DNA, the CDR3 is TGTGCCAGCAGTTATCGGACAGGGGTAAGCAATGAGCAGTTCTTC.

This clonotype was counted many times. The genes are TRBV10-3 and TRBJ2-7, with TRBD1 identical over 7 bases. V dropped 4 bases and J dropped 0; count of bases not matched to a gene: 6. Germline CDR1 ENHRY, CDR2 SYGVKD. The CDR3 extends over 15 amino acids. Here the CDR3 reads CAISGGTDNSYEQYF. CDR3 sequence (DNA): TGTGCCATCAGTGGTGGGACAGATAACTCCTACGAGCAGTACTTC.

V gene TRBV20-1 combines with J gene TRBJ2-3; D unresolved. In germline, CDR1 is DFQATT, CDR2 SNEGSKA (reference sequence). The CDR3 is made up of 15 amino acids. Trimming stripped 0 bases from V and 0 bases from J, with 10 bases between. Here the CDR3 DNA reads TGCAGTGCTAGAGATCGTACAGTAAGCACAGATACGCAGTATTTT. Its protein is CSARDRTVSTDTQYF.